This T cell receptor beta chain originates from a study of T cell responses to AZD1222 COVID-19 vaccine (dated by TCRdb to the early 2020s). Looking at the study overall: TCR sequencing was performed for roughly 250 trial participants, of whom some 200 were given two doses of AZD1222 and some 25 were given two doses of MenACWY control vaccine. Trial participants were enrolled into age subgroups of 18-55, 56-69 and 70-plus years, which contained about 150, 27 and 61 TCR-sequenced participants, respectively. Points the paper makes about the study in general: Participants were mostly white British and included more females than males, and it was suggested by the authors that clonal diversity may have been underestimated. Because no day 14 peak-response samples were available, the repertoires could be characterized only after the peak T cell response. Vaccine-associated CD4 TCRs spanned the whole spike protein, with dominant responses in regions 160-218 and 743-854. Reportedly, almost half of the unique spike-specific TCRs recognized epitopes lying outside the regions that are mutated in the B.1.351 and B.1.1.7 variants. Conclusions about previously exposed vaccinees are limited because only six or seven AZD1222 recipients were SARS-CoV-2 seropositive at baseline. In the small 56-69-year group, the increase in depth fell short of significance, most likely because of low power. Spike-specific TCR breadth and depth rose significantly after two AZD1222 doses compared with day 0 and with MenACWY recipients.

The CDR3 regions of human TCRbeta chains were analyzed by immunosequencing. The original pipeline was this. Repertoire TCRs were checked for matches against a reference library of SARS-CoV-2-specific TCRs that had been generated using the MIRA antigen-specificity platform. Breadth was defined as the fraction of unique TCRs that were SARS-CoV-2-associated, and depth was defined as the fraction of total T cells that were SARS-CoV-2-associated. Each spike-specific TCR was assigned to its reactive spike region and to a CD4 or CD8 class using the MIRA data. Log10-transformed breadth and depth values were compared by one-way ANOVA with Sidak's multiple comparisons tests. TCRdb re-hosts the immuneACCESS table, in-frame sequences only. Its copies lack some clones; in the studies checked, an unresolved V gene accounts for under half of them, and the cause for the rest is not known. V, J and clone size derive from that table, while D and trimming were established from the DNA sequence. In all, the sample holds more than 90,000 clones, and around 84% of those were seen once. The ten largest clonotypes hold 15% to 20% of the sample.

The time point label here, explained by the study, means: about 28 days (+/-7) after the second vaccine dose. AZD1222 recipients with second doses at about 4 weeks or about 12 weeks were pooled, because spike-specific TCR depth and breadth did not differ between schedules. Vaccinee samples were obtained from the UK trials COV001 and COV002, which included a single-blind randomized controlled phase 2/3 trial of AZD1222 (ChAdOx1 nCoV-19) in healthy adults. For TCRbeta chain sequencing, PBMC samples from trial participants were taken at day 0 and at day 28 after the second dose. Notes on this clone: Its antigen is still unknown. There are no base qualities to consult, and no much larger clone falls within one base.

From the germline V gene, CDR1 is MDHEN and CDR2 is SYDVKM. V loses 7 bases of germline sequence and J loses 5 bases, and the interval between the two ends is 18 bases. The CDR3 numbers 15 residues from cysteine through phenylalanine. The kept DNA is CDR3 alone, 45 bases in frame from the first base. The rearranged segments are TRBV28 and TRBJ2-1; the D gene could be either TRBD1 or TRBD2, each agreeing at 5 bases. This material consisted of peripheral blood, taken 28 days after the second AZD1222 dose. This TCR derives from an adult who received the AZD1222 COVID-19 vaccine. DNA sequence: TGTGCCAGCACCCAATCACTAGGGGAAAACAATGAGCAGTTCTTC. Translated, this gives CASTQSLGENNEQFF. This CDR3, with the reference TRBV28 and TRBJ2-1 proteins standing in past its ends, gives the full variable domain DVKVTQSSRYLVKRTGEKVFLECVQDMDHENMFWYRQDPGLGLRLIYFSYDVKMKEKGDIPEGYSVSREKKERFSLILESASTNQTSMYLCASTQSLGENNEQFFGPGTRLTVL.